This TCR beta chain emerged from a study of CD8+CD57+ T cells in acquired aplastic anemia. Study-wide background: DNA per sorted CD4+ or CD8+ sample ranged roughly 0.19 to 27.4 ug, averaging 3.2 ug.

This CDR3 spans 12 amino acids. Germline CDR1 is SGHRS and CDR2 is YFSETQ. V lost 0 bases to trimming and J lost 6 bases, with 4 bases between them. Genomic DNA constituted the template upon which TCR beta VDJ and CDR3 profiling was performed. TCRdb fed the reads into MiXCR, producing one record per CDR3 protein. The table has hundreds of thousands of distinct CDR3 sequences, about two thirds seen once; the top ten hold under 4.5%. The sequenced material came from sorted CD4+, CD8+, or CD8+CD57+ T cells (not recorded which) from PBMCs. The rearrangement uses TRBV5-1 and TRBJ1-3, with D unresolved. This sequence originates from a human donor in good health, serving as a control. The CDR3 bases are TGCGCCAGCAGCTTGGTCCAAAACACCATATATTTT. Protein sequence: CASSLVQNTIYF.